This T cell receptor beta chain was observed in a study of cytomegalovirus exposure and HLA in healthy donors. Study-level points and caveats: V- and J-gene trimming of TCR beta was linked (in a later analysis) to a missense DCLRE1C variant. The study found most TCR sequences rare, yet found some public TCRs in many donors.

A multiplex PCR was run with 60 Vbeta primers and 13 Jbeta primers. Some clones are missing from TCRdb's copy, which holds only in-frame ones; the method was immunoSEQ multiplex PCR. This table has about 91,000 clones, about two thirds appearing once. The CDR3 loop spans 16 amino acids. V dropped 5 bases and J dropped 2; count of bases not matched to a gene: 9. Germline loops: CDR1 SGHTA, CDR2 FQGNSA. Turning to this clone: Its antigen is still unknown.

The V and J genes are TRBV7-2 and TRBJ1-5, with 7 positions matching TRBD1. The sequence was collected from a human donor in good health. The specimen was PBMCs. The CDR3 region is CASSLPGGRGNQPQHF. Here the CDR3 DNA reads TGTGCCAGCAGCCTCCCAGGGGGTCGGGGCAATCAGCCCCAGCATTTT.